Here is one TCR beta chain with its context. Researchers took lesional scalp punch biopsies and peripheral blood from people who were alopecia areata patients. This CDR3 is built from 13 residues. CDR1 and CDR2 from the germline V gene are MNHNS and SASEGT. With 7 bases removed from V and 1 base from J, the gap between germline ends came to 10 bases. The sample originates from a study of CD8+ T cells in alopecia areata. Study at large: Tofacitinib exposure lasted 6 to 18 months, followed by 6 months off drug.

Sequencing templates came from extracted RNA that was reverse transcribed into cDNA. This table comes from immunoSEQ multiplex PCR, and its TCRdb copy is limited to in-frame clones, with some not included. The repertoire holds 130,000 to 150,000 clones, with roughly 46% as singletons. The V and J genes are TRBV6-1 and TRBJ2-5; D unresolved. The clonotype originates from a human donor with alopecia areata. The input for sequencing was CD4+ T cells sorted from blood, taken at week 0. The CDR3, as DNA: TGTGCCAGCATGCAGAGACTCCAAGAGACCCAGTACTTC. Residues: CASMQRLQETQYF.